The clone carrying this T cell receptor (beta chain) has more than one count but fewer than ten. Its target is not known. This record comes from a study of T cell repertoires in cytomegalovirus infection. Study in general: Public TCR beta signature analysis indicated the presence of both CMV infection and matching HLA type. General study points: Within the response measured ex vivo, HLA-C-restricted CMV-specific TCR beta clonotypes were dominant. Carriers of CMV plus the relevant HLA were identified by cumulative public TCR beta family frequency.

CDR3 length: 15 residues. Germline V gene sequence: CDR1 MNHEY, CDR2 SMNVEV (reference sequence). Losses at the gene ends were 3 bases for V and 8 bases for J; bases not matched to a gene: 9. One entry per CDR3 protein results from TCRdb running MiXCR on the reads. Among around 530,000 distinct CDR3 sequences, more than 25% were seen once, and the ten largest hold about 13%. Sample: PBMCs. This chain connects TRBV27 to TRBJ1-4; 7 bases align to TRBD1. The receptor's source is a human donor in good health (CMV status not recorded). Some clones in this sample may be carry-over from other donors' samples. The CDR3 nucleotides read TGTGCCAGCAGTTTGGGGGACAGATTAGAGGAAAAACTGTTTTTT. It is translated as CASSLGDRLEEKLFF. Filled out from reference TRBV27 and TRBJ1-4, the complete variable domain reads EAQVTQNPRYLITVTGKKLTVTCSQNMNHEYMSWYRQDPGLGLRQIYYSMNVEVTDKGDVPEGYKVSRKEKRNFPLILESPSPNQTSLYFCASSLGDRLEEKLFFGSGTQLSVL.